The present T cell receptor beta chain was sequenced within a study of blood T cell repertoires in COVID-19. Using immunoSEQ multiplex PCR, the repertoire was profiled, and TCRdb retains in-frame clones only, with some absent. This table holds approximately 16,000 clones, 80% to 90% found once. The length of the CDR3 is 15 residues. Trimming removed 4 bases at V and 5 bases at J, with 15 bases between. Germline loops: CDR1 LNHNV, CDR2 YYDKDF (reference sequence). The genes are TRBV15 and TRBJ1-5; possible D gene TRBD1, 6 bases. This TCR came from a man aged 80 or over with acute or convalescent COVID-19. The sequenced material came from peripheral blood. In nucleotides, the CDR3 is TGTGCCACCAGCAACCAAGGGACACCGGATCAGCCCCAGCATTTT. This translates into CATSNQGTPDQPQHF.